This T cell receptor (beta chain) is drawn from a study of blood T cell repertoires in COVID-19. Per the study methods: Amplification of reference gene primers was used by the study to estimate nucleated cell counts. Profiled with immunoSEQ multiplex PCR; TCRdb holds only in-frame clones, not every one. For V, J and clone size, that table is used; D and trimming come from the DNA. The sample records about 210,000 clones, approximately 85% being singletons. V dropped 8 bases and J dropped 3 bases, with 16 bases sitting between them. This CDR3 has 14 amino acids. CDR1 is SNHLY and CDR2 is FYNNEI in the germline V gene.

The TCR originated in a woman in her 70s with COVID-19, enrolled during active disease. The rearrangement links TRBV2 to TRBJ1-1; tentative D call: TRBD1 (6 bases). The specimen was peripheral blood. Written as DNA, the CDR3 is TGTGCCAGCGTGGCAGGGGTCTCTTACACTGAAGCTTTCTTT. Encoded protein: CASVAGVSYTEAFF.